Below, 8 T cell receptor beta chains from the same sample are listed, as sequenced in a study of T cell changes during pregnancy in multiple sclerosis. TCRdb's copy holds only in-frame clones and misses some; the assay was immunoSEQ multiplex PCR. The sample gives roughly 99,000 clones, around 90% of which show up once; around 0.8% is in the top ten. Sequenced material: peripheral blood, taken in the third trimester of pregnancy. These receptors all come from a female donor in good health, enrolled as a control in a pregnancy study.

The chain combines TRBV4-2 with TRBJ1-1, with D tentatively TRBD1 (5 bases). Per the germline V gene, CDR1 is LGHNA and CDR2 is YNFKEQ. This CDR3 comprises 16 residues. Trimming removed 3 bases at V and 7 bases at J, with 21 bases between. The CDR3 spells CASSHHPGQSVGEAFF. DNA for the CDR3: TGTGCCAGCAGCCACCACCCCGGACAATCGGTCGGTGAAGCTTTCTTT.

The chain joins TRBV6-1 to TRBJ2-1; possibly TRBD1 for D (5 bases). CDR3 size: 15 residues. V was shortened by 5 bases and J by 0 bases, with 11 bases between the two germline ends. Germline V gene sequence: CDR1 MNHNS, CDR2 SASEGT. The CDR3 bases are TGTGCCAGCAGTAAAGACAGTAGCTCCTACAATGAGCAGTTCTTC. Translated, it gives CASSKDSSSYNEQFF.

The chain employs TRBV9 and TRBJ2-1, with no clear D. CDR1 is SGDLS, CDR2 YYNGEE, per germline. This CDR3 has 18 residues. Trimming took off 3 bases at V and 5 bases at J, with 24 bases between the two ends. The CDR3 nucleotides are TGTGCCAGCAGCGAGGAGCCCGTTTTTGGAGACGTCCACAATGAGCAGTTCTTC. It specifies CASSEEPVFGDVHNEQFF.

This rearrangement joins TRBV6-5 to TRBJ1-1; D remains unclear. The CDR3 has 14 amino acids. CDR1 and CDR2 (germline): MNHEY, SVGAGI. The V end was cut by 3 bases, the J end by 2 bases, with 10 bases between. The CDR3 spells CASSYSETNTEAFF. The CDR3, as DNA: TGTGCCAGCAGTTATAGCGAGACTAACACTGAAGCTTTCTTT.

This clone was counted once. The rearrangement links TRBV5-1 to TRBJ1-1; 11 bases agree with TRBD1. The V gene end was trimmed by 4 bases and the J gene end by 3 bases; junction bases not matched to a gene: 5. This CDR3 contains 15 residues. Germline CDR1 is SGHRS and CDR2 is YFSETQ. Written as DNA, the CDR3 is TGCGCCAGCAGCCTGAGGGGACAGGGGGACACTGAAGCTTTCTTT. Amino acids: CASSLRGQGDTEAFF.

The CDR3 here is CASSFSTGSNQPQHF. Here the CDR3 DNA reads TGTGCCAGCAGTTTCTCAACAGGGAGCAATCAGCCCCAGCATTTT. The rearrangement links TRBV27 to TRBJ1-5; possible D gene TRBD1, 6 bases. Germline-derived CDR1 and CDR2 are MNHEY and SMNVEV (reference sequence). The CDR3 is made up of 15 amino acids. Trimming left V 3 bases short and J 1 base short, with 10 bases between.

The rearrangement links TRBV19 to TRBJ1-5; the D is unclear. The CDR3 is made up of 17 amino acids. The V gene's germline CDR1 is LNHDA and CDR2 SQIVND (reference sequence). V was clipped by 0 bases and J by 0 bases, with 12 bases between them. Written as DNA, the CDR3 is TGTGCCAGTAGTATAGATTTAGGCGGTTATAGCAATCAGCCCCAGCATTTT. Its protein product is CASSIDLGGYSNQPQHF.

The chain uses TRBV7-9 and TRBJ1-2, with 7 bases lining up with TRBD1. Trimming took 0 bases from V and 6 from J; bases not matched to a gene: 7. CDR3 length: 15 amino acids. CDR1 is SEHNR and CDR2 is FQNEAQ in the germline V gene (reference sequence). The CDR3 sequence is CASSLALGQVNGYTF. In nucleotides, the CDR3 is TGTGCCAGCAGCTTAGCGCTCGGACAGGTGAATGGCTACACCTTC.